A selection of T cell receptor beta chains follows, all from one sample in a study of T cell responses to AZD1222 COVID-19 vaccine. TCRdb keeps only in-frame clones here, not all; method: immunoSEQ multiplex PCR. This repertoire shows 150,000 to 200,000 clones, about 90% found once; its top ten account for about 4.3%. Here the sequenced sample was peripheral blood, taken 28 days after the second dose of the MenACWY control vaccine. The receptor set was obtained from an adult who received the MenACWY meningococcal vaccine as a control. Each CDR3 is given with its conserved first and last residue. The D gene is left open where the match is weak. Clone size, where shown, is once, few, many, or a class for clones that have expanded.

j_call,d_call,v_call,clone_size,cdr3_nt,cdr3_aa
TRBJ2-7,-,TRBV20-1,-,TGCAGTGTGGGCCAAAACTACGAGCAGTACTTC,CSVGQNYEQYF
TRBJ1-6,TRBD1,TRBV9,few,TGTGCCAGCAGCGAACAGGGGGCATATTCACCCCTCCACTTT,CASSEQGAYSPLHF
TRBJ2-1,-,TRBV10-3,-,TGTGCCATCAGTGCCCAAGGCTCGGGAGCCCACAATGAGCAGTTCTTC,CAISAQGSGAHNEQFF
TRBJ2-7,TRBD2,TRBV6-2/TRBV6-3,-,TGTGCCAGCAGTAAACCGGGAGGAACCTTTTACGAGCAGTACTTC,CASSKPGGTFYEQYF
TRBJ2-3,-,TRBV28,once,TGTGCCAGCAAGGAGTTCACAGATACGCAGTATTTT,CASKEFTDTQYF
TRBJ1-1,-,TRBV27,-,TGTGCCAGCAGTTTTAACCTATATGGGAACACTGAAGCTTTCTTT,CASSFNLYGNTEAFF
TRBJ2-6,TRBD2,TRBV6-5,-,TGTGCCAGCCTATGGGGGGGAGGGGCCAACGTCCTGACTTTC,CASLWGGGANVLTF
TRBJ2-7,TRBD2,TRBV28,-,TGTGCCAGCAGTTTAGGGCGGGAGGGGACCTACGAGCAGTACTTC,CASSLGREGTYEQYF
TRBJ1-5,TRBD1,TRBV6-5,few,TGTGCCAGCAGTTTGGACAGGAACTTCAATCAGCCCCAGCATTTT,CASSLDRNFNQPQHF
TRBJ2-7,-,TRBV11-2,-,TGTGCCAGCAGCCCCTTGAGTGGTAGGAGCTCCTACGAGCAGTACTTC,CASSPLSGRSSYEQYF
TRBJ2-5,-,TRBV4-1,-,TGCGCCAGCAGCCAAGGCAGGTCGGAGGAGACCCAGTACTTC,CASSQGRSEETQYF
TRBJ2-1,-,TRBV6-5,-,TGTGCCAGCAGTCCGTTGCGGGTAAATGAGCAGTTCTTC,CASSPLRVNEQFF
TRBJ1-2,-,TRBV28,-,TGTGCCAGCAGTTTTCAGGTTTCGGGCTACACCTTC,CASSFQVSGYTF
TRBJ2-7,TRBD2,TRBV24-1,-,TGTGCCACCAGTGACCCCTCGAGCGGGAGTCCCTACGAGCAGTACTTC,CATSDPSSGSPYEQYF
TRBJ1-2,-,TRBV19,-,TGTGCCAGTAGTATAGAGGCTAACTATGGCTACACCTTC,CASSIEANYGYTF
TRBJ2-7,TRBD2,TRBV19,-,TGTGCCAGTAGGCCCGCGCCGGGAGGCGAGCAGTACTTC,CASRPAPGGEQYF
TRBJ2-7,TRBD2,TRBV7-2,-,TGTGCCAGCAGCCCCCAGGCCCAGCGGGGGACCTACGAGCAGTACTTC,CASSPQAQRGTYEQYF
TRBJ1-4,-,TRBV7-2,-,TGTGCCAGCAGCTTACGCTCCATCTCGGGGGAAAAACTGTTTTTT,CASSLRSISGEKLFF
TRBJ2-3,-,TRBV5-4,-,TGTGCCAGCAGCTCCCGCCGCGGTTCTAGCACAGATACGCAGTATTTT,CASSSRRGSSTDTQYF
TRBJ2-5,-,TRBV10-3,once,TGTGCCATCAGTGAGTCTGGGGGGCAAGAGACCCAGTACTTC,CAISESGGQETQYF
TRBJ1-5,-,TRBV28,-,TGTGCCAGCAGGTTACCCGATCAGCCCCAGCATTTT,CASRLPDQPQHF
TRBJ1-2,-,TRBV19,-,TGTGCCAGTAGTATAGGGCGTCGCAGAGAGTATGGCTACACCTTC,CASSIGRRREYGYTF
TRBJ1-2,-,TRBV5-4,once,TGTGCCAGCAGCGCGGGGTGGGACTATGGCTACACCTTC,CASSAGWDYGYTF
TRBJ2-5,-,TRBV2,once,TGTGCCAGCAGTGACAGGGGAACAGTGGAAGAGACCCAGTACTTC,CASSDRGTVEETQYF
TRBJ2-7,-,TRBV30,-,TGTGCCTGGACCCAATCTCAAGAGCAGTACTTC,CAWTQSQEQYF
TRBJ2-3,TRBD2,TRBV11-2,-,TGTGCCAGCAGCCTAGCGGGATGGGCAGATACGCAGTATTTT,CASSLAGWADTQYF
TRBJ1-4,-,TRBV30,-,TGTGCCTGGAGTGGGGGGGGCGGTGAAAAACTGTTTTTT,CAWSGGGGEKLFF
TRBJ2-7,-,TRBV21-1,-,TGTGCCAGCAGGGGGACAGGGATGGGTTACGAGCAGTACTTC,CASRGTGMGYEQYF
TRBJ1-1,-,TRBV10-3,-,TGTGCCATCAGGGACTTTAACACTGAAGCTTTCTTT,CAIRDFNTEAFF
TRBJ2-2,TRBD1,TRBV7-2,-,TGTGCCAGCAGCGGACAGGGTTATACCGGGGAGCTGTTTTTT,CASSGQGYTGELFF
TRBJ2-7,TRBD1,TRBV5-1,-,TGCGCCAGCAGCTTCGGGACAGACACATACGAGCAGTACTTC,CASSFGTDTYEQYF
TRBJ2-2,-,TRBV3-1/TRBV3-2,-,TGTGCCAGCAGCCAATCGGTCGGGGAGCTGTTTTTT,CASSQSVGELFF
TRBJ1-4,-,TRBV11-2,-,TGTGCCAGCAGCAGGTTCCGGGATGAAAAACTGTTTTTT,CASSRFRDEKLFF
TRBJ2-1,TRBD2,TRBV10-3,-,TGTGCCATCAGTGGAGGGACTAGCGGGGGCAATGAGCAGTTCTTC,CAISGGTSGGNEQFF